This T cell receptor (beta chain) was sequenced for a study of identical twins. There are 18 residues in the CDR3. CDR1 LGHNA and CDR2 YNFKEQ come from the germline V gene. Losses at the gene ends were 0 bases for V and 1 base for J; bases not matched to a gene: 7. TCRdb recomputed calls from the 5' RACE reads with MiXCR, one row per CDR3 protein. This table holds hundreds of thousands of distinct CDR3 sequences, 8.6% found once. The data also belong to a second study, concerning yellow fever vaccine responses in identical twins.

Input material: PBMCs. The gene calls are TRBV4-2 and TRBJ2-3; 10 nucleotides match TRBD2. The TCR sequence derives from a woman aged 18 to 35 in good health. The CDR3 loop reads CASSQDQERGGRTDTQYF. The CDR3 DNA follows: TGTGCCAGCAGCCAAGATCAAGAGCGGGGGGGCCGCACAGATACGCAGTATTTT.